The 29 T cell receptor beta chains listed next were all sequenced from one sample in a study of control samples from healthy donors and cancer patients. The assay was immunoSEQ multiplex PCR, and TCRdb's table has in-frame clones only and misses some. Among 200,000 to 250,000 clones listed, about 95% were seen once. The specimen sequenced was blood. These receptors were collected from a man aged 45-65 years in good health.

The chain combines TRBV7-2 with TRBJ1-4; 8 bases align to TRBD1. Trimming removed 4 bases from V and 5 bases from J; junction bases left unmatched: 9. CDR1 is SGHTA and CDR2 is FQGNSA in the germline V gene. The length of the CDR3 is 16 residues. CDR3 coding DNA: TGTGCCAGCAGCTCCCGACAGGGGTCCACAAATGAAAAACTGTTTTTT. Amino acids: CASSSRQGSTNEKLFF. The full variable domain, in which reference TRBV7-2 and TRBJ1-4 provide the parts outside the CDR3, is GAGVSQSPSNKVTEKGKDVELRCDPISGHTALYWYRQSLGQGLEFLIYFQGNSAPDKSGLPSDRFSAERTGGSVSTLTIQRTQQEDSAVYLCASSSRQGSTNEKLFFGSGTQLSVL.

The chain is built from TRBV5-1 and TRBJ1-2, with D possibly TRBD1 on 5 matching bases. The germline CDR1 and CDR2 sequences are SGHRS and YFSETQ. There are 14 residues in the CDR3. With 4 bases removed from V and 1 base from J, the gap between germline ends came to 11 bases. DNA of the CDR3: TGCGCCAGCAGCCCCGAGGGGATTAACTATGGCTACACCTTC. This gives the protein CASSPEGINYGYTF.

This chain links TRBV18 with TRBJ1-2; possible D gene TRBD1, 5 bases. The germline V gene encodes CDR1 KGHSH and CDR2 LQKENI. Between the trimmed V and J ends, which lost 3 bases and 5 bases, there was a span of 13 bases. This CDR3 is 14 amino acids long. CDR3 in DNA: TGTGCCAGCTCACCGGCAGGGCAAGTGTATGGCTACACCTTC. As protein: CASSPAGQVYGYTF. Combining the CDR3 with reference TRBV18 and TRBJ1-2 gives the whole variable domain NAGVMQNPRHLVRRRGQEARLRCSPMKGHSHVYWYRQLPEEGLKFMVYLQKENIIDESGMPKERFSAEFPKEGPSILRIQQVVRGDSAAYFCASSPAGQVYGYTFGSGTRLTVV.

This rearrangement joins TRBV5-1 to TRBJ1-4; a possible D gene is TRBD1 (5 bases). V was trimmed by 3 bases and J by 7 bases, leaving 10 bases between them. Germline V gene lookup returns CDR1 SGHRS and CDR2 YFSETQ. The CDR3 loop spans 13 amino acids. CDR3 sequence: CASSWQGGEKLFF. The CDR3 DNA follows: TGCGCCAGCAGCTGGCAGGGAGGTGAAAAACTGTTTTTT.

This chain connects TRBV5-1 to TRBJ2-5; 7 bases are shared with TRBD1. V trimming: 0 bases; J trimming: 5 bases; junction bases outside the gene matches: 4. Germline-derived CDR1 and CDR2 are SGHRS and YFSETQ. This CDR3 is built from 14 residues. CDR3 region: CASSLEGAGETQYF. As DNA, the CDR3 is TGCGCCAGCAGCTTGGAGGGGGCTGGGGAGACCCAGTACTTC.

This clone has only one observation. The CDR3 DNA reads as TGTGCCAGCAGTCCTAGCGGGGAGTACAATGAGCAGTTCTTC. Protein: CASSPSGEYNEQFF. This chain links TRBV6-5 with TRBJ2-1, with 9 bases aligning to TRBD2. Trimming cost V 5 bases and J 4 bases; bases outside gene matches: 3. CDR3 size: 14 residues. Germline-derived CDR1 and CDR2 are MNHEY and SVGAGI.

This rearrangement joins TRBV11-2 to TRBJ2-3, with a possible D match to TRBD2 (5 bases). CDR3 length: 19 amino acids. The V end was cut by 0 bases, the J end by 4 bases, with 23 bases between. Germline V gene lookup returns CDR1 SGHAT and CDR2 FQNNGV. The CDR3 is CASSLDHVPTRGSADTQYF. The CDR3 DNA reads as TGTGCCAGCAGCTTAGATCACGTGCCGACCCGGGGTAGTGCAGATACGCAGTATTTT.

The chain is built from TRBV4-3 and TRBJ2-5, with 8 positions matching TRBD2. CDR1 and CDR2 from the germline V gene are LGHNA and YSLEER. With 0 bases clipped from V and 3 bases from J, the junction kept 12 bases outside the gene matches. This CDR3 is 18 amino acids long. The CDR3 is CASSQDLRGGITKETQYF. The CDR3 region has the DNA TGCGCCAGCAGCCAAGACCTTCGGGGGGGGATAACCAAAGAGACCCAGTACTTC.

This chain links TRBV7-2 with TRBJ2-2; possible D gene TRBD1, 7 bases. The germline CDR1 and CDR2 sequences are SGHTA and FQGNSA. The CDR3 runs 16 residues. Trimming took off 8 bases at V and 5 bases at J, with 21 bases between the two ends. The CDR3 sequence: CASFPGGGRGTGELFF. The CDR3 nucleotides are TGTGCCAGCTTTCCCGGAGGGGGCAGAGGAACCGGGGAGCTGTTTTTT.

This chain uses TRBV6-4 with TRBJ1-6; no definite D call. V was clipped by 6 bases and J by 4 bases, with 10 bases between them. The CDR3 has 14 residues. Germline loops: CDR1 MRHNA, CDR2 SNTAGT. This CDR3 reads CASRLDEYNSPLHF. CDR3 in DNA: TGTGCCAGCAGACTAGACGAGTATAATTCACCCCTCCACTTT.

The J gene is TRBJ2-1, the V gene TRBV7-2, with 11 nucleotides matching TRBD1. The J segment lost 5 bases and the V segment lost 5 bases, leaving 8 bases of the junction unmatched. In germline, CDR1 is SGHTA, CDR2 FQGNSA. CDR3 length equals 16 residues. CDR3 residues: CASSPDSGQGDNEQFF. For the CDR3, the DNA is TGTGCCAGCAGCCCTGACTCGGGACAGGGGGACAATGAGCAGTTCTTC.

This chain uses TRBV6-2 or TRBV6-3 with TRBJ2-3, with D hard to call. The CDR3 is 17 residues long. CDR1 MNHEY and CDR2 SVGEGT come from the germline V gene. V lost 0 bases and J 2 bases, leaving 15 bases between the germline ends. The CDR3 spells CASSYSMHREFTDTQYF. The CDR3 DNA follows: TGTGCCAGCAGTTACTCGATGCACAGAGAGTTCACAGATACGCAGTATTTT.

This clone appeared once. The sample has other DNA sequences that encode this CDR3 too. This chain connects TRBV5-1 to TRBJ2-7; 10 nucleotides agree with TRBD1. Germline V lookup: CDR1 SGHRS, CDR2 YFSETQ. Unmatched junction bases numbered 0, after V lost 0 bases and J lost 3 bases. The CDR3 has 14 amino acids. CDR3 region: CASSLGDRGYEQYF. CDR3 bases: TGCGCCAGCAGCTTGGGGGACAGGGGCTACGAGCAGTACTTC.

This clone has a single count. For the CDR3, the DNA is TGCGCCAGCAGCTTCTATTCCCGACAGGACTTACGGTCACCCCTCCACTTT. Its translation is CASSFYSRQDLRSPLHF. The V call is TRBV5-1, the J call TRBJ1-6; a possible D gene is TRBD1 (6 bases). The CDR3 is 17 residues long. Germline V lookup: CDR1 SGHRS, CDR2 YFSETQ. Trimming took 2 bases from V and 10 from J, leaving 22 bases between them.

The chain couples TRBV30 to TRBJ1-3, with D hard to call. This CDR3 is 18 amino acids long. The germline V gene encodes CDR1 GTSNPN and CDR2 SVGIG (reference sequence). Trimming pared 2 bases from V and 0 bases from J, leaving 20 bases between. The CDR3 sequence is CAWSPFRPAESSGNTIYF. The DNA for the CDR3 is TGTGCCTGGAGTCCCTTCCGGCCAGCGGAAAGCTCTGGAAACACCATATATTTT.

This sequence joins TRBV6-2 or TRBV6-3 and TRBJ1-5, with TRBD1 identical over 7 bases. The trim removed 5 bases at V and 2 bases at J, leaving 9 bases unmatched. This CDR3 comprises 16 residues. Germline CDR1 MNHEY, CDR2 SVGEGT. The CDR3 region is CASSLRQGNGNQPQHF. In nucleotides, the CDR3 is TGTGCCAGCAGTCTAAGACAGGGAAATGGCAATCAGCCCCAGCATTTT.

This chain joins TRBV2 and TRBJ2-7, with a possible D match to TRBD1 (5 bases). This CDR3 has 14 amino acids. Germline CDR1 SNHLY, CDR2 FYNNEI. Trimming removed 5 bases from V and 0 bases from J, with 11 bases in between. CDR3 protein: CASSQAGPSYEQYF. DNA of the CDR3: TGTGCCAGCAGTCAGGCAGGGCCCTCCTACGAGCAGTACTTC.

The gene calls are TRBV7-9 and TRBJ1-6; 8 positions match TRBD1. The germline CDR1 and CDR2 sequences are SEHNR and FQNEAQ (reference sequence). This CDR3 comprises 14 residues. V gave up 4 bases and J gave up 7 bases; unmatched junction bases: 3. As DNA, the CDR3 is TGTGCCAGCAGCTCCGGACAGGGCAATTCACCCCTCCACTTT. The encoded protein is CASSSGQGNSPLHF.

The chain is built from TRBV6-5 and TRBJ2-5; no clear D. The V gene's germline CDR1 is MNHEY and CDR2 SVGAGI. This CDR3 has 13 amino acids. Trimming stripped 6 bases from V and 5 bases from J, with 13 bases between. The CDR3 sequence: CASSYRVGETQYF. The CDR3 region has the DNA TGTGCCAGCAGCTACCGGGTTGGGGAGACCCAGTACTTC.

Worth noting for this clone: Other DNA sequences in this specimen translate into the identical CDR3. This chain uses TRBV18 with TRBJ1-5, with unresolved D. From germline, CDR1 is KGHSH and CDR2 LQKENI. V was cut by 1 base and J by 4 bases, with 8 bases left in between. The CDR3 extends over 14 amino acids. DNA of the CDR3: TGTGCCAGCTCACCACTTGGTCCAAATCAGCCCCAGCATTTT. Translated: CASSPLGPNQPQHF.

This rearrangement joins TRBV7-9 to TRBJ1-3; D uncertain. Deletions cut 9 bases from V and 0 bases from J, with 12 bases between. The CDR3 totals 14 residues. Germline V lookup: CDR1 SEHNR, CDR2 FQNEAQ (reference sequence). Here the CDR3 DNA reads TGTGCCAGTAATCTTGTCAGCTCTGGAAACACCATATATTTT. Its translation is CASNLVSSGNTIYF.

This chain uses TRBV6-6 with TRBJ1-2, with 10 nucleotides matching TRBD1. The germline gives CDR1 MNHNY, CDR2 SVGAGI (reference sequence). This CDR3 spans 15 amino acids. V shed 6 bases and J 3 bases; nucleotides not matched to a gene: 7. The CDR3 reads CASRETGTGDYGYTF. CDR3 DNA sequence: TGTGCCAGCAGGGAGACCGGGACAGGGGACTATGGCTACACCTTC.

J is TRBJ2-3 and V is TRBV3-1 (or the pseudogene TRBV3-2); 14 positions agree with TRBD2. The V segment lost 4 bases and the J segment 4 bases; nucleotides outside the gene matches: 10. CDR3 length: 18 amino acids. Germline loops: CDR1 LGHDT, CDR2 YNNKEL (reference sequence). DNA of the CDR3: TGTGCCAGCAGCCCCCCTCCGGGACTAGCGGGGGTTTCAGATACGCAGTATTTT. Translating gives CASSPPPGLAGVSDTQYF.

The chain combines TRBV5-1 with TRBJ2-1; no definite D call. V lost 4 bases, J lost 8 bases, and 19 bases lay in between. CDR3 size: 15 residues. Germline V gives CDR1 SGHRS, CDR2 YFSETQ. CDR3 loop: CASSRSPGLVDEQFF. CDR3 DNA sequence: TGCGCCAGCAGCAGGTCCCCGGGTCTTGTCGATGAGCAGTTCTTC.

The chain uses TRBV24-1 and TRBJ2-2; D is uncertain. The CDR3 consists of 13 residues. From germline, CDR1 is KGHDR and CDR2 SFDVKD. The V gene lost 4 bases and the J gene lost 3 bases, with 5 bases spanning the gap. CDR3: CATSDPYTGELFF. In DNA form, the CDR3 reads TGTGCCACCAGTGACCCCTACACCGGGGAGCTGTTTTTT.

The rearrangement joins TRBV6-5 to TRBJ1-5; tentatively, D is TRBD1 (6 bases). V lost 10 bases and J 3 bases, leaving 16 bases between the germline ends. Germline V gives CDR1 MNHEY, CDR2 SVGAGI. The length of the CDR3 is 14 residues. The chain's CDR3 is CATGGGSANQPQHF. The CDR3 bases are TGTGCCACGGGTGGGGGCTCAGCCAATCAGCCCCAGCATTTT.

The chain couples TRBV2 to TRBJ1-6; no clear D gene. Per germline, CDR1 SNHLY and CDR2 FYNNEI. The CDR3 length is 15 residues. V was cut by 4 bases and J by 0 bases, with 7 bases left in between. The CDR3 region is CASSGASSYNSPLHF. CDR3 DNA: TGTGCCAGCAGTGGGGCGAGCTCCTATAATTCACCCCTCCACTTT. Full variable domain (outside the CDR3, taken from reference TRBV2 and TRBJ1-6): EPEVTQTPSHQVTQMGQEVILRCVPISNHLYFYWYRQILGQKVEFLVSFYNNEISEKSEIFDDQFSVERPDGSNFTLKIRSTKLEDSAMYFCASSGASSYNSPLHFGNGTRLTVT.

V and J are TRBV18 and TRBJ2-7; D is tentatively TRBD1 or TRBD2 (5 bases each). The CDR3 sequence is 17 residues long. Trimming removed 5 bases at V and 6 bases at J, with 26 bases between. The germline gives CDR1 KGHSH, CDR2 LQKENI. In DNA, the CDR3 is TGTGCCAGCTCAGCTCGACCCGGGACGTCCTTGAGGAGCGAGCAGTACTTC. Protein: CASSARPGTSLRSEQYF.

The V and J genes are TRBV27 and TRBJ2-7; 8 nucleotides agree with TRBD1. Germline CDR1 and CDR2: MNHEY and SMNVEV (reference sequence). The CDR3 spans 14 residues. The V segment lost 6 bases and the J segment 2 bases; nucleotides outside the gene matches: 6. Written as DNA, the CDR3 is TGTGCCAGCAGAAACACAGGGGGTCCCTACGAGCAGTACTTC. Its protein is CASRNTGGPYEQYF.